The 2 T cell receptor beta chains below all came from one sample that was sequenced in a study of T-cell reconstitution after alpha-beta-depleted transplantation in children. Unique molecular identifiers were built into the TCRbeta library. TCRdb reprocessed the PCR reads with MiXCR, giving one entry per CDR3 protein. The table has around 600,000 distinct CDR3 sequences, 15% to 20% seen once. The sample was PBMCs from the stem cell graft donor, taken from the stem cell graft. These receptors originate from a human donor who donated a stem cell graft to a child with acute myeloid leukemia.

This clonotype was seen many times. The CDR3 DNA reads TGCAGTGCTAGAAAAGGTCTTGGAAGCCTCCAAGAGACCCAGTACTTC. Encoded protein: CSARKGLGSLQETQYF. This sequence joins TRBV20-1 and TRBJ2-5; the D is unclear. Looked up from germline, CDR1 is DFQATT and CDR2 is SNEGSKA (reference sequence). Trimming shortened V by 2 bases and J by 1 base, and 17 bases separated the two germline ends. CDR3 length: 16 residues.

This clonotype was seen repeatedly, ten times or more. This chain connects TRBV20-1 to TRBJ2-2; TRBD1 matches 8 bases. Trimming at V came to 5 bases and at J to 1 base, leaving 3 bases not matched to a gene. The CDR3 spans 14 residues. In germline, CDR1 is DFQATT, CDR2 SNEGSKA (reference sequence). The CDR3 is CSASGTGNTGELFF. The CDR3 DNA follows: TGCAGTGCTTCCGGGACAGGGAACACCGGGGAGCTGTTTTTT.